This T cell receptor (beta chain) was obtained from a study of PD-1 blockade in classical Hodgkin lymphoma. This CDR3 comprises 16 residues. The germline V gene encodes CDR1 SGHNT and CDR2 YYREEE (reference sequence). V gave up 3 bases and J gave up 7 bases; unmatched junction bases: 15. The study's findings and limits: Newly diagnosed patients had diversity similar to the baseline diversity of complete responders. Still unresolved is the cause of the repertoire differences, which may be disease activity or prior therapy. Newly diagnosed patients were reported to exhibit reduced baseline TCR diversity relative to healthy donors.

Sequencing was performed with immunoSEQ multiplex PCR; in TCRdb, only in-frame clones are kept and a portion is missing. Among just under 45,000 clones, roughly 70% were seen once, and the ten largest hold 3% to 4%. This clone has a count of ten or more. What it recognizes is unknown. The sample's time point: cycle 4 day 1 (C4D1), after 5 to 7 weeks of nivolumab. Relapse was seen in all patients after autologous stem cell transplantation, and brentuximab vedotin exposure was variable. Complete response, partial response or progressive disease were the best responses. The sequence was obtained from a human donor with classical Hodgkin lymphoma. Source: peripheral blood mononuclear cells (PBMCs), taken before the fourth cycle of nivolumab. This chain uses TRBV5-4 with TRBJ2-7; 8 bases align to TRBD1. CDR3 nucleotide sequence: TGTGCCAGCAGCTCGCCGATCGGGCAGGGGGCGCGAGAGCAGTACTTC. Protein sequence: CASSSPIGQGAREQYF.